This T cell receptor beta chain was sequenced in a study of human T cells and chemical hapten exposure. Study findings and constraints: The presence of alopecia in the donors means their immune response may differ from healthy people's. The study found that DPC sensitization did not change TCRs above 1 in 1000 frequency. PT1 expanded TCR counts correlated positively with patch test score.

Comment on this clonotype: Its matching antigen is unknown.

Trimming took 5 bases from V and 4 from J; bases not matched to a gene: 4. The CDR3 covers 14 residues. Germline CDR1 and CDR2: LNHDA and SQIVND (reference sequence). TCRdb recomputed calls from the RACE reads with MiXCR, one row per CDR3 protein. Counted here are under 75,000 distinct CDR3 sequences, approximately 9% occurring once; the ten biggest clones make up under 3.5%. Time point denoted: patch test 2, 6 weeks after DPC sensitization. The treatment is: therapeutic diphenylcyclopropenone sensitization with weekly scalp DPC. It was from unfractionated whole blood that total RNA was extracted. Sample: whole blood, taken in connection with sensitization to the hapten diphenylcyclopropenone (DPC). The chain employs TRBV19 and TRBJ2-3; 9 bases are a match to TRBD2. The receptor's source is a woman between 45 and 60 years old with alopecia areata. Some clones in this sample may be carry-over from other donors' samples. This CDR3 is CASSPGLASDTQYF. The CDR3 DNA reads TGTGCCAGTAGTCCGGGACTAGCATCAGATACGCAGTATTTT.